A single sample is the source of the 3 T cell receptor beta chains below, sequenced in a study of blood T cell repertoires in COVID-19. Assay used: immunoSEQ multiplex PCR; TCRdb lists only in-frame clones, some missing. Here the sample spans around 79,000 clones, less than 90% being singletons. Sequencing was carried out using peripheral blood. These receptors all stem from a human donor in a cohort sampled during active COVID-19.

V and J are TRBV19 and TRBJ2-7, with 7 bases lining up with TRBD2. J lost 2 bases, V lost 1 base, and 5 bases had no gene match. This CDR3 has 15 amino acids. Germline loops: CDR1 LNHDA, CDR2 SQIVND (reference sequence). CDR3 sequence reads: CASSIVGGSTYEQYF. For the CDR3, the DNA is TGTGCCAGTAGTATAGTCGGGGGGTCGACCTACGAGCAGTACTTC.

V usage is TRBV27 and J usage is TRBJ1-2, with D perhaps TRBD1 (5 bases). This CDR3 contains 13 residues. Germline V CDR1 and CDR2: MNHEY, SMNVEV (reference sequence). The V end was cut by 3 bases, the J end by 4 bases, with 9 bases between. This CDR3 reads CASSFATAYGYTF. The CDR3 DNA reads TGTGCCAGCAGTTTTGCGACAGCCTATGGCTACACCTTC.

The V and J genes are TRBV7-2 and TRBJ2-7, with TRBD2 matching over 11 bases. There are 14 residues in the CDR3. With 5 bases clipped from V and 4 bases from J, the junction kept 4 bases outside the gene matches. Germline V gene sequence: CDR1 SGHTA, CDR2 FQGNSA. CDR3 sequence (DNA): TGTGCCAGCAGCCCCACTAGCGGGAGATACGAGCAGTACTTC. Translated: CASSPTSGRYEQYF. The full variable domain, in which reference TRBV7-2 and TRBJ2-7 provide the parts outside the CDR3, is GAGVSQSPSNKVTEKGKDVELRCDPISGHTALYWYRQSLGQGLEFLIYFQGNSAPDKSGLPSDRFSAERTGGSVSTLTIQRTQQEDSAVYLCASSPTSGRYEQYFGPGTRLTVT.